This T cell receptor beta chain stems from a study of T cells in Graves' hyperthyroidism and ophthalmopathy. This CDR3 has 17 amino acids. The junction had 6 bases not matched to a gene; V was cut back by 4 bases and J by 1 base. Germline loops: CDR1 SGHRS, CDR2 YFSETQ. Study-wide points: From stable hyperthyroidism, ophthalmopathy was set apart by a 13 V-J model. The model anticipated ophthalmopathy a median about 7 months pre-onset.

Patients counted as stable if ophthalmopathy did not develop within 18 months. Uncontrolled infections, other autoimmune diseases, pregnancy or lactation led to exclusion of patients. RNA transcripts served as the template for amplifying TCR beta CDR3 regions. HTBI primers were the set used in a first-round RT-PCR of the TCR CDR3. TCRdb redid the calling of the multiplex PCR reads with MiXCR, one entry per CDR3 protein. The sample yields around 580,000 distinct CDR3 sequences, roughly 46% seen once. Many counts were recorded for this clonotype. What it binds is unknown. The receptor's source is a woman aged 18 to 35 with Graves' hyperthyroidism. Sample: peripheral blood or thyroid tissue (not recorded which). The chain is built from TRBV5-1 and TRBJ2-7; 15 bases line up with TRBD2. Written as DNA, the CDR3 is TGCGCCAGCAGCCTAGGACTAGCGGGAGGGCCGTCCTACGAGCAGTACTTC. Translating it yields CASSLGLAGGPSYEQYF.